These 11 T cell receptor beta chains share one sample of origin, sequenced in a study of T-cell reconstitution after alpha-beta-depleted transplantation in children. This sample's TCRbeta library carried unique molecular identifier barcodes. TCRdb passed the PCR reads through MiXCR, listing each CDR3 protein once. The table lists approximately 230,000 distinct CDR3 sequences, 20% to 30% of them singletons. The sample in question was PBMCs, mostly from graft donor cells, obtained 360 days after TCRalphabeta/CD19-depleted stem cell transplant. The source of these receptors is a female patient aged 2-9 years who had a stem cell transplant for congenital amegakaryocytic thrombocytopenia, so the T cells may come from the graft donor.

The chain joins TRBV4-1 to TRBJ1-3, with unresolved D. The CDR3 is 14 residues long. Trimming removed 4 bases at V and 2 bases at J, with 9 bases between. Germline values: CDR1 MGHRA, CDR2 YSYEKL. CDR3 loop: CASSPVDPGNTIYF. CDR3 DNA sequence: TGCGCCAGCAGCCCAGTGGACCCTGGAAACACCATATATTTT.

This clonotype came up a few times. The chain employs TRBV15 and TRBJ2-7, with D possibly TRBD2 on 5 matching bases. Germline lookup yields CDR1 LNHNV and CDR2 YYDKDF (reference sequence). V shed 0 bases and J shed 0 bases, with 6 bases lying between them. The CDR3 contains 14 residues. The CDR3 bases are TGTGCCACCAGCAGAGAGGGGAGCTCCTACGAGCAGTACTTC. Protein product: CATSREGSSYEQYF.

This clonotype was seen a handful of times. V usage is TRBV12-3 or TRBV12-4 and J usage is TRBJ1-5, with D maybe TRBD1 (5 bases). The V end lost 2 bases, the J end lost 2 bases, and 16 bases lay between the germline ends. The CDR3 is 17 amino acids. CDR3 protein: CASSLSGDGMGNQPQHF. The CDR3 nucleotides read TGTGCCAGCAGTTTAAGTGGGGACGGGATGGGCAATCAGCCCCAGCATTTT.

The CDR3 loop reads CSARGGSFYEQYF. CDR3 DNA: TGCAGTGCTAGAGGCGGAAGCTTCTACGAGCAGTACTTC. The V and J genes are TRBV20-1 and TRBJ2-7; D is ambiguous. The CDR3 extends over 13 amino acids. Germline CDR1 and CDR2: DFQATT and SNEGSKA (reference sequence). V lost 1 base to trimming and J lost 3 bases, with 10 bases between them.

This clonotype showed up many times. The J gene is TRBJ2-5, the V gene TRBV12-3 or TRBV12-4; D is possibly TRBD1 (5 bases). This CDR3 is built from 13 residues. V was clipped by 5 bases and J by 0 bases, with 7 bases between them. The CDR3 DNA reads TGTGCCAGCAGTAGGACAAACCAAGAGACCCAGTACTTC. Translation gives CASSRTNQETQYF.

By proportion, this clonotype is medium-sized. This rearrangement joins TRBV4-3 to TRBJ2-5; D gene uncertain. Germline values: CDR1 LGHNA, CDR2 YSLEER. Trimming shortened V by 0 bases and J by 0 bases, and 5 bases separated the two germline ends. The CDR3 runs to 14 residues. The CDR3 DNA sequence: TGCGCCAGCAGCCAAGATTCGAACCAAGAGACCCAGTACTTC. Translated: CASSQDSNQETQYF.

This clonotype was seen ten or more times. The chain employs TRBV29-1 and TRBJ1-1; no definite D call. The CDR3 totals 12 residues. The V end was cut by 6 bases, the J end by 1 base, with 9 bases between. Germline CDR1 SQVTM, CDR2 ANQGSEA. The CDR3 protein is CSVGRANTEAFF. The CDR3 DNA follows: TGCAGCGTAGGACGGGCGAACACTGAAGCTTTCTTT.

This chain connects TRBV10-3 to TRBJ1-1; D not resolved. The V and J ends lost 2 bases and 0 bases respectively, with 7 bases between them. Germline V CDR1 and CDR2: ENHRY, SYGVKD. The CDR3 loop spans 14 amino acids. The CDR3 spells CAISERAMNTEAFF. The CDR3 DNA follows: TGTGCCATCAGTGAGAGGGCTATGAACACTGAAGCTTTCTTT.

The chain has TRBV6-1 and TRBJ1-6, with 7 bases lining up with TRBD1. The germline gives CDR1 MNHNS, CDR2 SASEGT. Trimming removed 4 bases from V and 8 bases from J; junction bases left unmatched: 11. CDR3 size: 16 residues. The CDR3 region has the DNA TGTGCCAGCAGTGTCCGGATCACAGGGGCCGATTCACCCCTCCACTTT. This encodes CASSVRITGADSPLHF.

The rearrangement links TRBV27 to TRBJ2-7; TRBD1 or TRBD2 may be the D gene (5 bases each). Germline V CDR1 and CDR2: MNHEY, SMNVEV (reference sequence). CDR3 length: 14 amino acids. V lost 6 bases, J lost 0 bases, and 12 bases lay in between. In DNA form, the CDR3 reads TGTGCCAGCAGCCGCCGGGACGCCTCCTACGAGCAGTACTTC. Translated, it gives CASSRRDASYEQYF.

This chain links TRBV4-1 with TRBJ2-1; a weak D match, TRBD2 (5 bases). Trimming pared 1 base from V and 0 bases from J, leaving 13 bases between. This CDR3 is 17 amino acids long. CDR1 and CDR2 from the germline V gene are MGHRA and YSYEKL. CDR3 nucleotides: TGCGCCAGCAGCCAAGCAACTCCCAGCGGCTCCTACAATGAGCAGTTCTTC. Residues: CASSQATPSGSYNEQFF.